Sequencing of this TCR beta chain was carried out in a study of cytomegalovirus exposure and HLA in healthy donors. The study, taken as a whole, reports: Clonal expansion was found to be greater in HLA-associated TCR beta chains than in equally common others in a later analysis. As a later analysis revealed, the rate of TCR association differed by HLA locus, with DRB1 most and HLA-C fewest.

CDR1 is SGHAT and CDR2 is FQNNGV in the germline V gene. Between the trimmed V and J ends, which lost 1 base and 4 bases, there was a span of 10 bases. This CDR3 comprises 14 residues. PCR involved 60 Vbeta and 13 Jbeta primers. Produced via immunoSEQ multiplex PCR; TCRdb's table is partial and in-frame only. Among 150,000 to 200,000 clones, roughly 80% were seen once, and the ten largest hold approximately 1.5%. About this clone itself: Antigen: not known.

Material for sequencing was PBMCs. The rearrangement links TRBV11-2 to TRBJ1-1; D might be TRBD1 (5 bases). The clonotype originates from a male donor in good health and CMV-seronegative. The DNA of the CDR3 is TGTGCCAGCAGCTTAGGGGGGGGTATCACTGAAGCTTTCTTT. It yields the protein CASSLGGGITEAFF.